The 30 T cell receptor beta chains below were found in one sample sequenced in a study of T cell repertoires in cytomegalovirus infection. TCRdb re-called the reads with MiXCR, one entry per CDR3 protein. The data contain about 180,000 distinct CDR3 sequences, about a fifth of them singletons. These receptors' antigens are unknown. This specimen consisted of CD8+ T cells from cultured PBMCs, obtained from culture after CMV antigen stimulation. The receptors here all came from a human donor in good health (CMV status not recorded). Some clones in this sample may be carry-over from other donors' samples.

This rearrangement joins TRBV19 to TRBJ1-1; D is unresolved. The CDR3 covers 11 residues. Germline-derived CDR1 and CDR2 are LNHDA and SQIVND (reference sequence). Trimming cost V 5 bases and J 5 bases, with 6 bases left between them. As DNA, the CDR3 is TGTGCCAGTAGTGGGTGGACTGAAGCTTTCTTT. The encoded protein is CASSGWTEAFF.

In this sample, this clonotype turned up a few times. The genes are TRBV6-6 and TRBJ2-6, with TRBD1 as a possible D gene (5 bases). CDR1 and CDR2 from the germline V gene are MNHNY and SVGAGI (reference sequence). Trimming took off 6 bases at V and 4 bases at J, with 19 bases between the two ends. This CDR3 contains 17 residues. The CDR3 DNA is TGTGCCAGCAGAGCTTTTCAACAGGCTTCAGGGGCCAACGTCCTGACTTTC. This translates into CASRAFQQASGANVLTF.

The sample holds a few counts of this clonotype. This sequence joins TRBV7-2 and TRBJ1-1; TRBD1 matches at 7 bases. Germline V gene sequence: CDR1 SGHTA, CDR2 FQGNSA. V was pared by 4 bases and J by 0 bases, with 8 bases of the junction left unmatched. This CDR3 region has 16 residues. In DNA form, the CDR3 reads TGTGCCAGCAGCTCAAGGGACAGCCTTATGAACACTGAAGCTTTCTTT. The encoded protein is CASSSRDSLMNTEAFF. Full variable domain (remainder filled in from reference TRBV7-2 and TRBJ1-1): GAGVSQSPSNKVTEKGKDVELRCDPISGHTALYWYRQSLGQGLEFLIYFQGNSAPDKSGLPSDRFSAERTGGSVSTLTIQRTQQEDSAVYLCASSSRDSLMNTEAFFGQGTRLTVV.

This CDR3 is CASSRGTGRPTGELFF. In nucleotides, the CDR3 is TGTGCCAGCAGCCGGGGGACAGGAAGACCTACCGGGGAGCTGTTTTTT. The chain employs TRBV12-3 or TRBV12-4 and TRBJ2-2, with 8 bases lining up with TRBD1. The CDR3 is made up of 16 amino acids. V shed 6 bases and J 5 bases; nucleotides not matched to a gene: 11.

This clonotype was seen a few times. The V call is TRBV28, the J call TRBJ2-5; 12 nucleotides match TRBD1. The V segment lost 3 bases and the J segment 5 bases; nucleotides outside the gene matches: 7. This CDR3 spans 16 amino acids. Germline values: CDR1 MDHEN, CDR2 SYDVKM. This chain's CDR3 is CASSFPGTGGAETQYF. The CDR3 nucleotides read TGTGCCAGCAGTTTTCCAGGGACAGGGGGCGCCGAGACCCAGTACTTC.

In this sample, this clonotype turned up a few times. The J gene is TRBJ2-7, the V gene TRBV27; D is tentatively TRBD1 or TRBD2 (5 bases each). V lost 5 bases, J lost 2 bases, and 13 bases lay in between. The CDR3 runs 14 residues. Germline CDR1 reads MNHEY; CDR2 reads SMNVEV (reference sequence). The CDR3 DNA reads TGTGCCAGCAGTCCCCGACAGACTACCTACGAGCAGTACTTC. This sequence encodes CASSPRQTTYEQYF.

The gene calls are TRBV7-8 and TRBJ2-3; D is unresolved. From germline, CDR1 is SGHVS and CDR2 FQNEAQ. With 5 bases removed from V and 6 bases from J, the gap between germline ends came to 9 bases. The CDR3 covers 12 residues. CDR3 nucleotides: TGTGCCAGCAGCCCCGTCTGGGATACGCAGTATTTT. This gives the protein CASSPVWDTQYF.

This clonotype is medium-sized within its sample. V usage is TRBV25-1 and J usage is TRBJ2-1, with D possibly being TRBD2 (6 bases). V lost 1 base and J lost 6, with 22 bases in between. The CDR3 runs to 18 residues. Germline CDR1 reads MGHDK; CDR2 reads SYGVNS. In DNA, the CDR3 is TGTGCCAGCAGTGAATTCCCCACAGGCCAGCGGGTGGTCAATGAGCAGTTCTTC. Its translation is CASSEFPTGQRVVNEQFF.

The CDR3 DNA sequence: TGTGCCAGCAGTGAAACAGGGACCGGGGAGCTGTTTTTT. It encodes CASSETGTGELFF. The V gene is TRBV6-1, the J gene TRBJ2-2; maybe TRBD1 (6 bases). Germline V gene lookup returns CDR1 MNHNS and CDR2 SASEGT. The CDR3 contains 13 residues. Trimming pared 2 bases from V and 5 bases from J, leaving 6 bases between.

This clonotype was seen more than once but under ten times. The V and J genes are TRBV12-5 and TRBJ2-1, with unresolved D. CDR1 is LGHNT, CDR2 FRNRAP, per germline. The CDR3 length is 17 residues. The V and J ends lost 3 bases and 0 bases respectively, with 15 bases between them. CDR3 DNA sequence: TGTGCTAGTGGTTTCCCTGCTGACGGAAGCTCCTACAATGAGCAGTTCTTC. As protein: CASGFPADGSSYNEQFF.

This clonotype occurred a few times. The gene calls are TRBV7-8 and TRBJ1-2; possible D gene TRBD1, 6 bases. V dropped 1 base and J dropped 2 bases, with 11 bases sitting between them. CDR1 is SGHVS and CDR2 is FQNEAQ in the germline V gene. The CDR3 consists of 15 residues. CDR3 bases: TGTGCCAGCAGCTTAGGGCGGGGGCCCAACTATGGCTACACCTTC. Translating it yields CASSLGRGPNYGYTF.

This clonotype has more than one count but fewer than ten. The chain couples TRBV7-2 to TRBJ2-1, with D hard to call. The CDR3 spans 14 residues. Trimming removed 1 base from V and 5 bases from J, with 9 bases in between. CDR1 is SGHTA and CDR2 is FQGNSA in the germline V gene. CDR3 loop: CASSLGRYHNEQFF. The CDR3 DNA follows: TGTGCCAGCAGCTTAGGAAGGTACCACAATGAGCAGTTCTTC.

This clonotype has only a few counts. The V call is TRBV7-9, the J call TRBJ2-7, with 7 bases identical to TRBD1. Germline trimming cut 1 base from V and 2 bases from J; bases unmatched to any gene: 5. The CDR3 consists of 15 residues. Germline-derived CDR1 and CDR2 are SEHNR and FQNEAQ (reference sequence). CDR3 sequence: CASSLGGQATYEQYF. In DNA, the CDR3 is TGTGCCAGCAGCTTAGGAGGACAGGCCACCTACGAGCAGTACTTC. The full variable domain, in which reference TRBV7-9 and TRBJ2-7 provide the parts outside the CDR3, is DTGVSQNPRHKITKRGQNVTFRCDPISEHNRLYWYRQTLGQGPEFLTYFQNEAQLEKSRLLSDRFSAERPKGSFSTLEIQRTEQGDSAMYLCASSLGGQATYEQYFGPGTRLTVT.

This clonotype appeared a few times. CDR3 amino acids: CASSYSNGLAEKLFF. The CDR3 coding sequence is TGTGCCAGCAGTTACTCGAATGGGTTGGCTGAAAAACTGTTTTTT. The chain has TRBV6-5 and TRBJ1-4; D remains ambiguous. This CDR3 comprises 15 residues. Germline V lookup: CDR1 MNHEY, CDR2 SVGAGI. V was clipped by 0 bases and J by 7 bases, with 12 bases between them.

This sequence joins TRBV7-9 and TRBJ1-2, with 7 bases identical to TRBD1. CDR1 is SEHNR, CDR2 FQNEAQ, per germline (reference sequence). This CDR3 spans 14 amino acids. The trim removed 1 base at V and 7 bases at J, leaving 6 bases unmatched. The chain's CDR3 is CASSLEVSGGGYTF. The DNA of the CDR3 is TGTGCCAGCAGCTTAGAGGTTTCAGGGGGTGGCTACACCTTC.

J is TRBJ2-7 and V is TRBV7-9; 7 bases are a match to TRBD1. The CDR3 consists of 12 residues. Germline CDR1 SEHNR, CDR2 FQNEAQ (reference sequence). After removal of 6 bases from V and 3 bases from J, the junction contained 2 bases not matched to a gene. DNA of the CDR3: TGTGCCAGCAGGGGGGACAGCTACGAGCAGTACTTC. It is translated as CASRGDSYEQYF.

The rearrangement links TRBV12-3 or TRBV12-4 to TRBJ1-2, with unresolved D. The CDR3 runs 18 residues. V lost 4 bases to trimming and J lost 0 bases, with 21 bases between them. The CDR3 DNA follows: TGTGCCAGCAGTTCGACCGGTGGCAACAGTCGTACTAACTATGGCTACACCTTC. Translating it yields CASSSTGGNSRTNYGYTF.

This clonotype was picked up a small number of times. V gene TRBV19 combines with J gene TRBJ2-1; D unresolved. Germline CDR1 reads LNHDA; CDR2 reads SQIVND (reference sequence). This CDR3 is 12 amino acids long. V lost 6 bases and J lost 7, with 10 bases in between. CDR3 protein: CASSNRINEQFF. CDR3 nucleotides: TGTGCCAGTAGCAATAGAATAAATGAGCAGTTCTTC. Drawing the rest from reference TRBV19 and TRBJ2-1, the complete variable domain is DGGITQSPKYLFRKEGQNVTLSCEQNLNHDAMYWYRQDPGQGLRLIYYSQIVNDFQKGDIAEGYSVSREKKESFPLTVTSAQKNPTAFYLCASSNRINEQFFGPGTRLTVL.

The CDR3 sequence is CASSLGGRSYEQYF. CDR3 coding DNA: TGTGCCAGCAGCTTAGGGGGGCGGAGCTACGAGCAGTACTTC. The chain employs TRBV7-2 and TRBJ2-7; tentatively, D is TRBD1 (6 bases). The CDR3 is made up of 14 amino acids. Trimming pared 1 base from V and 3 bases from J, leaving 10 bases between. CDR1 and CDR2 (germline): SGHTA, FQGNSA.

The chain joins TRBV5-5 to TRBJ2-7; D is perhaps TRBD2 (6 bases). From germline, CDR1 is SGHKS and CDR2 YYEKEE (reference sequence). This CDR3 has 15 amino acids. With 4 bases removed from V and 3 bases from J, the gap between germline ends came to 17 bases. CDR3 DNA sequence: TGTGCCAGCAGCCCGTTGGGTTGGGGGGACTACGAGCAGTACTTC. Its protein is CASSPLGWGDYEQYF.

This clonotype was seen a few times. This chain links TRBV19 with TRBJ2-3, with D hard to call. V shed 4 bases and J shed 0 bases, with 5 bases lying between them. This CDR3 is built from 13 residues. CDR1 and CDR2 (germline): LNHDA, SQIVND (reference sequence). This chain's CDR3 is CASSKLSTDTQYF. DNA for the CDR3: TGTGCCAGTAGTAAACTTAGCACAGATACGCAGTATTTT.

This clonotype was picked up a small number of times. V gene TRBV3-1 combines with J gene TRBJ2-1; no clear D gene. The V gene's germline CDR1 is LGHDT and CDR2 YNNKEL (reference sequence). This CDR3 is 13 amino acids long. V dropped 2 bases and J dropped 5 bases, with 7 bases sitting between them. The CDR3 is CASSQRQNNEQFF. For the CDR3, the DNA is TGTGCCAGCAGCCAACGGCAGAACAATGAGCAGTTCTTC.

J is TRBJ1-2 and V is TRBV27, with no clear D. Germline V lookup: CDR1 MNHEY, CDR2 SMNVEV (reference sequence). This CDR3 has 11 residues. Trimming stripped 4 bases from V and 8 bases from J, with 8 bases between. In DNA form, the CDR3 reads TGTGCCAGCAGTTCCGGACGAGGCTACACCTTC. Translated, it gives CASSSGRGYTF.

This clonotype was seen only a few times. The genes are TRBV4-1 and TRBJ2-5; a possible D gene is TRBD2 (5 bases). CDR1 is MGHRA, CDR2 YSYEKL, per germline. Trimming stripped 0 bases from V and 5 bases from J, with 10 bases between. The CDR3 contains 14 residues. CDR3 nucleotide sequence: TGCGCCAGCAGCCAAGATCGGGAACGGGAGACCCAGTACTTC. It encodes CASSQDRERETQYF.

This chain links TRBV5-3 with TRBJ1-1; no definite D call. TRBV5-3 is given ORF status, its function remaining uncertain. V lost 1 base and J lost 1, with 8 bases in between. This CDR3 has 14 residues. The CDR3 protein is CARSLMDGNTEAFF. The CDR3 DNA follows: TGTGCCAGAAGCTTGATGGACGGGAACACTGAAGCTTTCTTT.

J is TRBJ1-2 and V is TRBV12-3 or TRBV12-4, with no clear D. V was pared by 7 bases and J by 4 bases, with 13 bases between. There are 13 residues in the CDR3. CDR3 coding DNA: TGTGCCAGCACCGACGGAAACCCCTATGGCTACACCTTC. This sequence encodes CASTDGNPYGYTF.

In its sample, this clonotype was seen a few times. The rearrangement links TRBV7-9 to TRBJ2-7, with unresolved D. Germline CDR1 SEHNR, CDR2 FQNEAQ (reference sequence). This CDR3 region has 12 residues. V was cut by 5 bases and J by 7 bases, with 12 bases left in between. The CDR3 nucleotides are TGTGCCAGCAGCCCGGGCTCTACAGAGCAGTACTTC. Translation: CASSPGSTEQYF.

This chain uses TRBV6-2 or TRBV6-3 with TRBJ2-1; D is ambiguous. The CDR3 totals 14 residues. Between the trimmed V and J ends, which lost 6 bases and 8 bases, there was a span of 17 bases. The germline CDR1 and CDR2 sequences are MNHEY and SVGEGT. As DNA, the CDR3 is TGTGCCAGCAGCGTGCCCACCAGCAGAGATGAGCAGTTCTTC. Encoded protein: CASSVPTSRDEQFF.

This clonotype was detected only a few times. The chain is built from TRBV19 and TRBJ2-7; no firm D call. Germline assignment: CDR1 LNHDA and CDR2 SQIVND (reference sequence). The V end lost 0 bases, the J end lost 3 bases, and 15 bases lay between the germline ends. CDR3 length: 16 residues. CDR3 residues: CASSIDSQPSIYEQYF. In nucleotides, the CDR3 is TGTGCCAGTAGTATAGATTCCCAGCCTTCTATCTACGAGCAGTACTTC.

This clonotype was seen a handful of times. CDR3 coding DNA: TGTGCCAGCAGTGAATCCGGCTTCAATCAGCCCCAGCATTTT. Translated: CASSESGFNQPQHF. J is TRBJ1-5 and V is TRBV6-1; no clear D gene. Looked up from germline, CDR1 is MNHNS and CDR2 is SASEGT. Deletions cut 2 bases from V and 3 bases from J, with 8 bases between. There are 14 residues in the CDR3.